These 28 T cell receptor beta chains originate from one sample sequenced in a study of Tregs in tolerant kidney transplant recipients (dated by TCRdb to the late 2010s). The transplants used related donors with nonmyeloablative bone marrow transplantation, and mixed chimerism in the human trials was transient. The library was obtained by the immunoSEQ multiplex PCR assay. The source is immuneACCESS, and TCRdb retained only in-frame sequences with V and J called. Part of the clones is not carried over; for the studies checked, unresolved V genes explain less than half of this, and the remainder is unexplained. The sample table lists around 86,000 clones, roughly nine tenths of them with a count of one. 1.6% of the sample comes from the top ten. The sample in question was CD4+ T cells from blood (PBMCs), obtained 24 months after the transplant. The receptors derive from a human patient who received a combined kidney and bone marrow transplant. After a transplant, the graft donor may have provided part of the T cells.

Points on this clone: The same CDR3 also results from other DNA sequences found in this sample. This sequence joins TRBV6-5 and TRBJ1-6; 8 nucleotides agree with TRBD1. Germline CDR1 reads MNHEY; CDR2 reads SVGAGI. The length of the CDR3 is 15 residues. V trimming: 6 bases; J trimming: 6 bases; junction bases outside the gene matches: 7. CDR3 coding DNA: TGTGCCAGCAGCAGGCGGACAGGGACTAATTCACCCCTCCACTTT. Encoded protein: CASSRRTGTNSPLHF.

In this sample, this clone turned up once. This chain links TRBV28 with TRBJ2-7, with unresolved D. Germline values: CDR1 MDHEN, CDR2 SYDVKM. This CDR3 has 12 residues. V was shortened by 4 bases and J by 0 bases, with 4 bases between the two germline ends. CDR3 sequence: CASSSSSYEQYF. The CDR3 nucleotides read TGTGCCAGCAGTTCGAGCTCCTACGAGCAGTACTTC.

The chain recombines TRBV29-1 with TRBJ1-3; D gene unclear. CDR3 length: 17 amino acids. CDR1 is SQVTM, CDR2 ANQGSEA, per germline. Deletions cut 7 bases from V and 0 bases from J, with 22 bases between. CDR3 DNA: TGCAGCGCCCGAGGGTCGACCGGGGATCTCTCTGGAAACACCATATATTTT. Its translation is CSARGSTGDLSGNTIYF.

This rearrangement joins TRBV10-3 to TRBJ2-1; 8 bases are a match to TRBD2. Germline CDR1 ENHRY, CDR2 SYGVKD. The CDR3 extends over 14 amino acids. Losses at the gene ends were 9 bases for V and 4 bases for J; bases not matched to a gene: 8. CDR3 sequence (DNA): TGTGCCATTGGGATAGCGGGAATATACAATGAGCAGTTCTTC. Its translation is CAIGIAGIYNEQFF.

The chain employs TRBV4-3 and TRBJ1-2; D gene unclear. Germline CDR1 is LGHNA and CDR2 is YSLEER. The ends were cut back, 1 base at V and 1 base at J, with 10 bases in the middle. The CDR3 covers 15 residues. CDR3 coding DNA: TGCGCCAGCAGCCAAGCAAGCGGTCGTAACTATGGCTACACCTTC. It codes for CASSQASGRNYGYTF.

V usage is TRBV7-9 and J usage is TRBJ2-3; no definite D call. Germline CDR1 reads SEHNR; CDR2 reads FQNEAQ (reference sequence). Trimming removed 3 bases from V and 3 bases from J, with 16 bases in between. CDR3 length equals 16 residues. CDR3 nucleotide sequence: TGTGCCAGCAGCTTGAGTCGCGAACTAAGGACAGATACGCAGTATTTT. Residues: CASSLSRELRTDTQYF.

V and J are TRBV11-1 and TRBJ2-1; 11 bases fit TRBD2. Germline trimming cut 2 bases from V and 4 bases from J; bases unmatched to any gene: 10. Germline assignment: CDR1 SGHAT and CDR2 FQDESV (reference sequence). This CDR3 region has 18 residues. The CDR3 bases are TGTGCCAGCAGCTTAAGTCTGCTAGCGGGGGGAAATTACAATGAGCAGTTCTTC. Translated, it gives CASSLSLLAGGNYNEQFF.

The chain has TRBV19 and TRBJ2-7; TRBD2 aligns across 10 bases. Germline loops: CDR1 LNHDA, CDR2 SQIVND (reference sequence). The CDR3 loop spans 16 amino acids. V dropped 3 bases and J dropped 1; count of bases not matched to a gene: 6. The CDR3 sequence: CASSISPSGSSYEQYF. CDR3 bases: TGTGCCAGTAGTATCAGTCCTAGCGGGAGTTCCTACGAGCAGTACTTC. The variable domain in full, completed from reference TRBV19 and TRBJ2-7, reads DGGITQSPKYLFRKEGQNVTLSCEQNLNHDAMYWYRQDPGQGLRLIYYSQIVNDFQKGDIAEGYSVSREKKESFPLTVTSAQKNPTAFYLCASSISPSGSSYEQYFGPGTRLTVT.

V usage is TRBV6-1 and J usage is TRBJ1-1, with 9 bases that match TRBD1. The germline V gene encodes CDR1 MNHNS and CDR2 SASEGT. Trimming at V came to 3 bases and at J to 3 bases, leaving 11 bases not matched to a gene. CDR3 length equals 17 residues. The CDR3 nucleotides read TGTGCCAGCAGTGACCACTGGGGACAGGGCTTTTACACTGAAGCTTTCTTT. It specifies CASSDHWGQGFYTEAFF.

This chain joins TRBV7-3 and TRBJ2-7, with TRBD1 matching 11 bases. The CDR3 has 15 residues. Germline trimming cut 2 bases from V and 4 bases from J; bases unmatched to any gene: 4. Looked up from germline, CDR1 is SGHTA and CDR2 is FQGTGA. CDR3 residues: CASSLGQGAQYEQYF. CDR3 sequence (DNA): TGTGCCAGCAGCTTAGGACAGGGGGCCCAGTACGAGCAGTACTTC.

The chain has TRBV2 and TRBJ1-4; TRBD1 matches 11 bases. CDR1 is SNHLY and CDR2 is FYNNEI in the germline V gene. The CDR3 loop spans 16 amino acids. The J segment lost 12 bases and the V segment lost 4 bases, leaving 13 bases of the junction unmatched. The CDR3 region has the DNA TGTGCCAGCAGTGGTCGGACAGGGGGCTTAGAAAAGGAACTGTTTTTT. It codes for CASSGRTGGLEKELFF. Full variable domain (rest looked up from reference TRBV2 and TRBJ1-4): EPEVTQTPSHQVTQMGQEVILRCVPISNHLYFYWYRQILGQKVEFLVSFYNNEISEKSEIFDDQFSVERPDGSNFTLKIRSTKLEDSAMYFCASSGRTGGLEKELFFGSGTQLSVL.

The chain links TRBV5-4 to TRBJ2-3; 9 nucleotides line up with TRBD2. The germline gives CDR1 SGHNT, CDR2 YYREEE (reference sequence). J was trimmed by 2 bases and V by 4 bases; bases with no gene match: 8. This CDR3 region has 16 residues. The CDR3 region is CASSVAGTSFTDTQYF. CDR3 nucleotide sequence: TGTGCCAGCAGCGTCGCCGGGACTAGCTTCACAGATACGCAGTATTTT.

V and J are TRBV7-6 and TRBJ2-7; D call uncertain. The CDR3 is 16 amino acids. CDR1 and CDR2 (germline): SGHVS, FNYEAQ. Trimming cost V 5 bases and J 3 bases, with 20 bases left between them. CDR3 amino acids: CASSKRPGPPIYEQYF. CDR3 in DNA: TGTGCCAGCAGCAAGCGACCGGGTCCTCCGATCTACGAGCAGTACTTC.

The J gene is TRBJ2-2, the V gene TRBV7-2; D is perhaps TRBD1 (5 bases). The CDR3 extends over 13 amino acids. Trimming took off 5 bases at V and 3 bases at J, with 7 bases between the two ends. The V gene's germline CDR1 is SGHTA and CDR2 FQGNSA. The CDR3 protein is CASSVTDTGELFF. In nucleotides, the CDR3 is TGTGCCAGCAGCGTGACAGACACCGGGGAGCTGTTTTTT.

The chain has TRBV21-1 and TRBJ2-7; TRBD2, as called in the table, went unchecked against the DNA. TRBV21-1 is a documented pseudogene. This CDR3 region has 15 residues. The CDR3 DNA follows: TGTGCCAGCAGCAAAGGACTAGCGGGAGGGCGGGAGCAGTACTTC. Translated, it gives CASSKGLAGGREQYF.

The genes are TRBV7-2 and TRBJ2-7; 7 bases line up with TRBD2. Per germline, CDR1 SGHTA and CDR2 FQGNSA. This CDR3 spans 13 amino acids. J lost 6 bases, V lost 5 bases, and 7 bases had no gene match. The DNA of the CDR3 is TGTGCCAGCAGCCTCTTGGCGGGAGTCGAGCAGTACTTC. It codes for CASSLLAGVEQYF.

Here the CDR3 reads CASSYSTGQTYPLHF. The CDR3 DNA reads as TGTGCCAGCAGTTACTCTACGGGACAGACCTATCCCCTCCACTTT. The chain combines TRBV6-5 with TRBJ1-6; TRBD1 aligns across 7 bases. The junction had 9 bases not matched to a gene; V was cut back by 0 bases and J by 13 bases. The V gene's germline CDR1 is MNHEY and CDR2 SVGAGI. The CDR3 has 15 residues.

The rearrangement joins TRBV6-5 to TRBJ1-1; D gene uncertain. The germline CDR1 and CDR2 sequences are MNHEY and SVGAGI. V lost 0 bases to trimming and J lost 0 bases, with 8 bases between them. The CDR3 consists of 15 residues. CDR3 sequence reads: CASSYSPQLNTEAFF. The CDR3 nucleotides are TGTGCCAGCAGTTACTCCCCACAGTTGAACACTGAAGCTTTCTTT.

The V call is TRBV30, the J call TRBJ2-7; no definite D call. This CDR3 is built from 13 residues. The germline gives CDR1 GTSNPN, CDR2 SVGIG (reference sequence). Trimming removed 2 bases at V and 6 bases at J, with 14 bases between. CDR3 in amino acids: CAWSISGITEQYF. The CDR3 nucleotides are TGTGCCTGGAGTATCTCAGGAATCACCGAGCAGTACTTC.

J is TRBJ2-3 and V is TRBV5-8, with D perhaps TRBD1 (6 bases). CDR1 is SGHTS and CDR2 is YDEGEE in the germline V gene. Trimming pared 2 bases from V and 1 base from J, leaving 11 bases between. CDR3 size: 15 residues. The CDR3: CASSFQGLGTDTQYF. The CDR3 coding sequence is TGTGCCAGCAGCTTTCAGGGGCTCGGCACAGATACGCAGTATTTT.

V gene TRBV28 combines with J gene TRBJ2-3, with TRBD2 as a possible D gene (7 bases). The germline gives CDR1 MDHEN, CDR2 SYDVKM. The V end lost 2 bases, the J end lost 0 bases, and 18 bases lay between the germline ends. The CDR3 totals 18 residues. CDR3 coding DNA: TGTGCCAGCAGTTTACTAGCTCCGCGGGGGCCTAGCACAGATACGCAGTATTTT. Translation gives CASSLLAPRGPSTDTQYF.

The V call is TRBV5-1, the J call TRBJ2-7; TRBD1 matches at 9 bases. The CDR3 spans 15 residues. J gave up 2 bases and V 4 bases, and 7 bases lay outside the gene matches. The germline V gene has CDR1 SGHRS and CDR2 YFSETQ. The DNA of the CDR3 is TGCGCCAGCAGCATAGACGGGACAGGGACCTACGAGCAGTACTTC. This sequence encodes CASSIDGTGTYEQYF.

CDR3 in amino acids: CASSLGGYQETQYF. The CDR3 DNA reads TGCGCCAGCAGCTTGGGAGGGTACCAAGAGACCCAGTACTTC. The V gene is TRBV5-1, the J gene TRBJ2-5; a weak D match, TRBD2 (5 bases). The CDR3 covers 14 residues. V lost 0 bases, J lost 0 bases, and 6 bases lay in between. From germline, CDR1 is SGHRS and CDR2 YFSETQ.

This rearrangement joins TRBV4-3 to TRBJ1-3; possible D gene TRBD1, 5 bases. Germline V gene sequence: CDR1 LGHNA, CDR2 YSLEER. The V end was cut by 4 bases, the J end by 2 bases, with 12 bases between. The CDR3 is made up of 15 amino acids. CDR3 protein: CASSPARVTGNTIYF. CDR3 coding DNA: TGCGCCAGCAGCCCAGCCAGGGTAACTGGAAACACCATATATTTT.

This CDR3 is CASSETGGPNTGELFF. The DNA for the CDR3 is TGTGCCAGTAGTGAGACAGGGGGGCCGAACACCGGGGAGCTGTTTTTT. The chain employs TRBV19 and TRBJ2-2; 9 bases line up with TRBD1. The ends lost 5 bases at V and 0 bases at J; junction bases unmatched: 4. Germline V lookup: CDR1 LNHDA, CDR2 SQIVND (reference sequence). CDR3 length: 16 amino acids.

This chain's CDR3 is CASRLDTGAFF. The CDR3 DNA reads TGTGCCAGTAGATTGGATACCGGGGCTTTCTTT. V gene TRBV19 combines with J gene TRBJ1-1; D gene unclear. Germline CDR1 is LNHDA and CDR2 is SQIVND (reference sequence). With 6 bases removed from V and 11 bases from J, the gap between germline ends came to 13 bases. This CDR3 region has 11 residues.

CDR3 nucleotides: TGTGCCAGCAGCTTGGCAGGGCAGGGGGCTGTTCAGCCCCAGCATTTT. This codes for CASSLAGQGAVQPQHF. The chain uses TRBV5-4 and TRBJ1-5; TRBD1 matches at 8 bases. The CDR3 runs to 16 residues. V lost 0 bases, J lost 6 bases, and 8 bases stayed unmatched. Germline values: CDR1 SGHNT, CDR2 YYREEE (reference sequence).

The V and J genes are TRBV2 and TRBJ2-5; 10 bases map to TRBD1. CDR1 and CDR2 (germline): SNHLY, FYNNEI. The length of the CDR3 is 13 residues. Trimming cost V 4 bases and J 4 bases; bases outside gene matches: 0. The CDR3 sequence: CASSGDRGETQYF. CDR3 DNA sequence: TGTGCCAGCAGTGGGGACAGGGGAGAGACCCAGTACTTC.